Each of the 25 T cell receptor beta chains below was sequenced from the same sample in a study of cytomegalovirus exposure and HLA in healthy donors. The PCR ran on 60 Vbeta and 13 Jbeta primers. The method was immunoSEQ multiplex PCR; TCRdb's version includes in-frame clones alone and lacks a portion of them. The repertoire holds 200,000 or so clones, with about nine tenths as singletons. Sequencing was performed on PBMCs. All receptors derive from a man aged 25-45 years in good health and CMV-seronegative.

V and J are TRBV7-9 and TRBJ2-7; D is uncertain. The CDR3 extends over 14 amino acids. The germline CDR1 and CDR2 sequences are SEHNR and FQNEAQ (reference sequence). Trimming stripped 3 bases from V and 2 bases from J, with 11 bases between. CDR3 loop: CASSLGPWTYEQYF. The CDR3 DNA reads TGTGCCAGCAGCTTGGGCCCGTGGACCTACGAGCAGTACTTC.

The V gene is TRBV19, the J gene TRBJ2-5; TRBD2 matches 9 bases. The CDR3 has 16 amino acids. Per the germline V gene, CDR1 is LNHDA and CDR2 is SQIVND (reference sequence). The V and J ends lost 3 bases and 5 bases, in that order; junction bases with no gene match: 10. The CDR3 region is CASSMLAGGQLETQYF. CDR3 bases: TGTGCCAGTAGTATGTTGGCGGGGGGGCAGCTGGAGACCCAGTACTTC.

The CDR3 sequence: CASSDTNTDTQYF. The CDR3 DNA reads TGTGCCAGCAGTGACACAAACACAGATACGCAGTATTTT. V usage is TRBV27 and J usage is TRBJ2-3; D remains unclear. Trimming took off 5 bases at V and 2 bases at J, with 8 bases between the two ends. Germline V gene data show CDR1 as MNHEY and CDR2 as SMNVEV (reference sequence). The CDR3 runs to 13 residues.

The gene calls are TRBV18 and TRBJ2-1; 12 positions match TRBD2. Germline V gene lookup returns CDR1 KGHSH and CDR2 LQKENI. The CDR3 runs to 16 residues. J gave up 8 bases and V 0 bases, and 5 bases lay outside the gene matches. In DNA form, the CDR3 reads TGTGCCAGCTCACCACCCGGACTAGCGGGGATCTATGAGCAGTTCTTC. This sequence encodes CASSPPGLAGIYEQFF.

The CDR3 reads CAWSAKETQYF. The DNA of the CDR3 is TGTGCCTGGAGCGCTAAAGAGACCCAGTACTTC. The chain is built from TRBV30 and TRBJ2-5; no clear D gene. Per germline, CDR1 GTSNPN and CDR2 SVGIG (reference sequence). V was cut by 3 bases and J by 3 bases, with 5 bases left in between. The CDR3 consists of 11 residues.

This sequence joins TRBV29-1 and TRBJ2-1; 9 bases are shared with TRBD1. V gave up 1 base and J gave up 4 bases; unmatched junction bases: 8. The CDR3 covers 16 residues. CDR1 is SQVTM and CDR2 is ANQGSEA in the germline V gene. CDR3 coding DNA: TGCAGCGTTGAAGGGGGACAGGGTTGGCAATACAATGAGCAGTTCTTC. It translates to CSVEGGQGWQYNEQFF.

The chain couples TRBV13 to TRBJ2-1; 10 positions agree with TRBD1. This CDR3 contains 17 residues. The germline V gene has CDR1 PRHDT and CDR2 FYEKMQ (reference sequence). After removal of 1 base from V and 7 bases from J, the junction contained 10 bases not matched to a gene. CDR3 in amino acids: CASSLVSGQGLGNEQFF. Here the CDR3 DNA reads TGTGCCAGCAGCTTAGTTTCGGGACAGGGGCTAGGAAATGAGCAGTTCTTC.

The V and J genes are TRBV28 and TRBJ1-1; no clear D. The CDR3 runs 15 residues. The V gene lost 7 bases and the J gene lost 0 bases, with 15 bases spanning the gap. Germline CDR1 MDHEN, CDR2 SYDVKM. The CDR3 sequence is CASITGADMNTEAFF. In nucleotides, the CDR3 is TGTGCCAGCATTACCGGTGCAGACATGAACACTGAAGCTTTCTTT.

In regard to this clone: At one boundary the junction diverges from the germline segment, which might be a read error. This chain uses TRBV13 with TRBJ1-5, with unresolved D. Germline V CDR1 and CDR2: PRHDT, FYEKMQ (reference sequence). This CDR3 contains 12 residues. Written as DNA, the CDR3 is TGTGCCAGCAGCTATAGCAATCGGCCCCAGCATTTT. Protein sequence: CASSYSNRPQHF.

V and J are TRBV13 and TRBJ1-1; 9 bases agree with TRBD1. The CDR3 contains 15 residues. The V gene's germline CDR1 is PRHDT and CDR2 FYEKMQ (reference sequence). Trimming removed 5 bases from V and 5 bases from J; junction bases left unmatched: 9. CDR3 bases: TGTGCCAGCAGCGCTCCGGGACAGGGAAGGACTGAAGCTTTCTTT. It encodes CASSAPGQGRTEAFF.

The rearrangement joins TRBV6-5 to TRBJ2-7; 8 nucleotides line up with TRBD1. The CDR3 is 15 residues long. Per germline, CDR1 MNHEY and CDR2 SVGAGI. With V trimmed by 5 bases and J by 2 bases, 8 bases remained unmatched. The CDR3 sequence is CASSKSSDRAYEQYF. In DNA, the CDR3 is TGTGCCAGCAGTAAATCCTCGGACAGGGCCTACGAGCAGTACTTC.

CDR3 loop: CASTAGAGDVPNYGYTF. The CDR3 coding sequence is TGTGCCAGCACCGCCGGGGCAGGGGATGTTCCTAACTATGGCTACACCTTC. V usage is TRBV6-4 and J usage is TRBJ1-2; tentative D call: TRBD1 (6 bases). The CDR3 totals 17 residues. V gave up 7 bases and J gave up 0 bases, with 21 bases separating them. Germline V gene data show CDR1 as MRHNA and CDR2 as SNTAGT.

The gene calls are TRBV7-9 and TRBJ2-7; 11 positions agree with TRBD2. CDR1 and CDR2 (germline): SEHNR, FQNEAQ (reference sequence). This CDR3 has 15 residues. V lost 5 bases to trimming and J lost 4 bases; unmatched junction nucleotides: 7. Written as DNA, the CDR3 is TGTGCCAGCAGCCAACTAGCGGGAGTTAAATACGAGCAGTACTTC. It yields the protein CASSQLAGVKYEQYF.

The chain joins TRBV28 to TRBJ2-3, with a weak D call TRBD1 (5 bases). The germline V and J ends were trimmed by 3 bases and 5 bases, with 12 bases remaining between them. The length of the CDR3 is 14 residues. The V gene's germline CDR1 is MDHEN and CDR2 SYDVKM. The DNA of the CDR3 is TGTGCCAGCAGTTTGGGGCTAGTGAGAGATACGCAGTATTTT. This gives the protein CASSLGLVRDTQYF.

The chain carries TRBV19 and TRBJ1-1; D not certain. CDR1 is LNHDA, CDR2 SQIVND, per germline (reference sequence). The CDR3 has 12 amino acids. V gave up 9 bases and J gave up 2 bases, with 10 bases separating them. CDR3 sequence: CASSGQNTEAFF. CDR3 sequence (DNA): TGTGCCAGCAGTGGCCAAAACACTGAAGCTTTCTTT. Filled out from reference TRBV19 and TRBJ1-1, the complete variable domain reads DGGITQSPKYLFRKEGQNVTLSCEQNLNHDAMYWYRQDPGQGLRLIYYSQIVNDFQKGDIAEGYSVSREKKESFPLTVTSAQKNPTAFYLCASSGQNTEAFFGQGTRLTVV.

The chain combines TRBV6-6 with TRBJ1-1; maybe TRBD1 (5 bases). Trimming left V 10 bases short and J 11 bases short, with 17 bases between. There are 11 residues in the CDR3. Germline V gene data show CDR1 as MNHNY and CDR2 as SVGAGI (reference sequence). CDR3 loop: CATGRVGGAFF. The CDR3, as DNA: TGTGCCACGGGCCGGGTTGGGGGGGCTTTCTTT.

This clone came up once. The junction does not match germline at one end; this may be a read error. J is TRBJ2-5 and V is TRBV18; 9 bases are a match to TRBD2. Germline loops: CDR1 KGHSH, CDR2 LQKENI. The CDR3 has 15 residues. CDR3 in amino acids: CASSPLGGGEETQYF. The CDR3 region has the DNA TGTGCCAGCTCCCCACTCGGCGGGGGGGAAGAGACCCAGTACTTC.

J is TRBJ1-1 and V is TRBV29-1; D might be TRBD1 (5 bases). CDR1 and CDR2 from the germline V gene are SQVTM and ANQGSEA. The CDR3 is 11 residues long. V was trimmed by 5 bases and J by 1 base, leaving 5 bases between them. The CDR3 region is CSVTGNTEAFF. The CDR3 DNA is TGCAGCGTTACAGGGAACACTGAAGCTTTCTTT. The whole variable domain, remainder taken from reference TRBV29-1 and TRBJ1-1, is SAVISQKPSRDICQRGTSLTIQCQVDSQVTMMFWYRQQPGQSLTLIATANQGSEATYESGFVIDKFPISRPNLTFSTLTVSNMSPEDSSIYLCSVTGNTEAFFGQGTRLTVV.

The V gene is TRBV5-5, the J gene TRBJ1-2; no definite D call. In germline, CDR1 is SGHKS, CDR2 YYEKEE (reference sequence). The CDR3 spans 14 residues. Trimming shortened V by 2 bases and J by 3 bases, and 11 bases separated the two germline ends. The CDR3 nucleotides are TGTGCCAGCAGCTTACTTGGTCAGGACTATGGCTACACCTTC. Translating gives CASSLLGQDYGYTF.

This clone was observed a handful of times. The V call is TRBV5-4, the J call TRBJ1-2; D is perhaps TRBD1 (6 bases). The V and J ends lost 5 bases and 2 bases respectively, with 31 bases between them. Germline V gene sequence: CDR1 SGHNT, CDR2 YYREEE (reference sequence). CDR3 size: 20 residues. CDR3 region: CASRDIRGPLGEGPNYGYTF. The CDR3 coding sequence is TGTGCCAGCAGGGATATACGGGGGCCGTTAGGGGAGGGCCCCAACTATGGCTACACCTTC.

The V and J genes are TRBV27 and TRBJ2-1, with TRBD2 identical over 9 bases. This CDR3 spans 12 amino acids. J lost 7 bases, V lost 8 bases, and 3 bases had no gene match. Germline V gene sequence: CDR1 MNHEY, CDR2 SMNVEV (reference sequence). The CDR3 region is CASARGGNEQFF. The CDR3 DNA sequence: TGTGCCAGCGCGCGGGGGGGGAATGAGCAGTTCTTC.

This chain links TRBV27 with TRBJ2-1, with a tentative D call TRBD2 (7 bases). CDR1 MNHEY and CDR2 SMNVEV come from the germline V gene (reference sequence). The CDR3 contains 19 residues. Trimming left V 1 base short and J 5 bases short, with 24 bases between. CDR3 loop: CASSLYFGGGPQGNNEQFF. The DNA of the CDR3 is TGTGCCAGCAGTTTATATTTTGGGGGGGGCCCCCAAGGTAACAATGAGCAGTTCTTC.

For the CDR3, the DNA is TGTGCCAGCACCTCTCCAGCGGGGACAGGATCTTACGAGCAGTACTTC. Protein: CASTSPAGTGSYEQYF. The rearrangement links TRBV28 to TRBJ2-7; D perhaps matches TRBD1 (8 bases). V lost 7 bases and J 4 bases, leaving 23 bases between the germline ends. The CDR3 has 16 amino acids. From germline, CDR1 is MDHEN and CDR2 SYDVKM.

The V gene is TRBV6-1, the J gene TRBJ2-3; D remains ambiguous. Trimming stripped 6 bases from V and 2 bases from J, with 9 bases between. CDR1 MNHNS and CDR2 SASEGT come from the germline V gene. The CDR3 spans 13 residues. CDR3 bases: TGTGCCAGCAGGGGCAGGCCCACAGATACGCAGTATTTT. It translates to CASRGRPTDTQYF.

The DNA of the CDR3 is TGTGCCGGTGGGACCGTGACGGGGGGCACTGAAGCTTTCTTT. It yields the protein CAGGTVTGGTEAFF. The chain joins TRBV30 to TRBJ1-1; D might be TRBD1 (5 bases). Germline-derived CDR1 and CDR2 are GTSNPN and SVGIG (reference sequence). V dropped 8 bases and J dropped 4 bases, with 20 bases sitting between them. The CDR3 loop spans 14 amino acids. Combining the CDR3 with reference TRBV30 and TRBJ1-1 gives the whole variable domain SQTIHQWPATLVQPVGSPLSLECTVEGTSNPNLYWYRQAAGRGLQLLFYSVGIGQISSEVPQNLSASRPQDRQFILSSKKLLLSDSGFYLCAGGTVTGGTEAFFGQGTRLTVV.